The 29 T cell receptor beta chains given below trace back to one sample, sequenced in a study of T cells of healthy individuals. TCRdb redid the calling of the 5' RACE reads with MiXCR, one entry per CDR3 protein. The table records some 69,000 distinct CDR3 sequences, 16% of them present only once. These receptors were collected from a human donor in good health.

This clonotype has a count of ten or more. V gene TRBV29-1 combines with J gene TRBJ2-1; the D gene is possibly TRBD2 (6 bases). CDR1 and CDR2 (germline): SQVTM, ANQGSEA. V dropped 0 bases and J dropped 4 bases, with 10 bases sitting between them. CDR3 length: 14 amino acids. The CDR3 protein is CSVEEGGTYNEQFF. As DNA, the CDR3 is TGCAGCGTTGAAGAGGGCGGGACTTACAATGAGCAGTTCTTC.

This clonotype was detected many times. The CDR3: CASRRTGGASNEKLFF. The CDR3 DNA sequence: TGTGCCAGCAGGCGAACAGGGGGCGCTTCCAATGAAAAACTGTTTTTT. This chain links TRBV6-6 with TRBJ1-4; 9 positions match TRBD1. This CDR3 is 16 amino acids long. The germline V gene has CDR1 MNHNY and CDR2 SVGAGI (reference sequence). The junction had 10 bases not matched to a gene; V was cut back by 6 bases and J by 5 bases.

There are many counts of this clonotype. The rearrangement joins TRBV7-3 to TRBJ2-2, with a possible D match to TRBD2 (5 bases). The CDR3 runs to 16 residues. Trimming cost V 5 bases and J 5 bases, with 18 bases left between them. The germline gives CDR1 SGHTA, CDR2 FQGTGA. The CDR3 region is CASSPNRAGSTGELFF. In nucleotides, the CDR3 is TGTGCCAGCAGCCCTAACCGGGCGGGCTCGACCGGGGAGCTGTTTTTT.

The chain carries TRBV5-5 and TRBJ2-7; TRBD1 matches 7 bases. Germline V gene sequence: CDR1 SGHKS, CDR2 YYEKEE (reference sequence). The length of the CDR3 is 15 residues. Trimming removed 2 bases from V and 4 bases from J; junction bases left unmatched: 9. CDR3 nucleotide sequence: TGTGCCAGCAGCTTTTTAGGGACAGAGCTTTACGAGCAGTACTTC. This translates into CASSFLGTELYEQYF. The full variable domain, rest sourced from reference TRBV5-5 and TRBJ2-7, is DAGVTQSPTHLIKTRGQQVTLRCSPISGHKSVSWYQQVLGQGPQFIFQYYEKEERGRGNFPDRFSARQFPNYSSELNVNALLLGDSALYLCASSFLGTELYEQYFGPGTRLTVT.

This clonotype was seen many times. The CDR3 sequence is CAGYKTGYEQYF. The CDR3, as DNA: TGTGCCGGCTACAAAACAGGGTACGAGCAGTACTTC. The chain carries TRBV27 and TRBJ2-7, with a weak D call TRBD1 (6 bases). The CDR3 sequence is 12 residues long. Looked up from germline, CDR1 is MNHEY and CDR2 is SMNVEV (reference sequence). V was pared by 11 bases and J by 4 bases, with 15 bases between.

V usage is TRBV7-9 and J usage is TRBJ1-3; 7 nucleotides align to TRBD1. The V and J ends lost 5 bases and 4 bases, in that order; junction bases with no gene match: 2. The CDR3 spans 13 residues. Germline assignment: CDR1 SEHNR and CDR2 FQNEAQ (reference sequence). CDR3: CASSLGQGNTIYF. DNA of the CDR3: TGTGCCAGCAGCCTGGGACAGGGAAACACCATATATTTT.

This clonotype was seen many times. The CDR3 region has the DNA TGTGCCAGCAGTTTAAGGTCCAGTCCTACGCAGTATTTT. Its protein product is CASSLRSSPTQYF. V usage is TRBV12-3 or TRBV12-4 and J usage is TRBJ2-3; D not resolved. V lost 2 bases to trimming and J lost 8 bases, with 11 bases between them. The length of the CDR3 is 13 residues.

Many counts were recorded for this clonotype. The chain combines TRBV5-5 with TRBJ1-6; a weak D match, TRBD1 (6 bases). This CDR3 has 14 residues. Germline V lookup: CDR1 SGHKS, CDR2 YYEKEE (reference sequence). Trimming cost V 4 bases and J 5 bases, with 10 bases left between them. CDR3 sequence (DNA): TGTGCCAGCAGCCAAAGGGACAATAATTCACCCCTCCACTTT. Translating it yields CASSQRDNNSPLHF.

This clonotype was seen ten or more times. V gene TRBV4-3 combines with J gene TRBJ1-6; 7 bases are shared with TRBD1. The trim removed 4 bases at V and 7 bases at J, leaving 4 bases unmatched. CDR1 is LGHNA, CDR2 YSLEER, per germline. This CDR3 is built from 14 residues. This CDR3 is CASSPGQFNSPLHF. CDR3 nucleotides: TGCGCCAGCAGCCCGGGACAGTTCAATTCACCCCTCCACTTT.

This clonotype was recorded many times. The chain couples TRBV29-1 to TRBJ2-6; a possible D gene is TRBD1 (5 bases). The CDR3 extends over 13 amino acids. Germline V lookup: CDR1 SQVTM, CDR2 ANQGSEA. V was trimmed by 1 base and J by 4 bases, leaving 5 bases between them. CDR3 sequence: CSVEGTGANVLTF. As DNA, the CDR3 is TGCAGCGTTGAAGGGACAGGGGCCAACGTCCTGACTTTC. The variable domain in full, completed from reference TRBV29-1 and TRBJ2-6, reads SAVISQKPSRDICQRGTSLTIQCQVDSQVTMMFWYRQQPGQSLTLIATANQGSEATYESGFVIDKFPISRPNLTFSTLTVSNMSPEDSSIYLCSVEGTGANVLTFGAGSRLTVL.

The chain recombines TRBV6-5 with TRBJ2-7; 9 bases match TRBD2. Per the germline V gene, CDR1 is MNHEY and CDR2 is SVGAGI. The CDR3 totals 13 residues. Trimming cost V 8 bases and J 4 bases; bases outside gene matches: 6. The CDR3 sequence: CASGREGRYEQYF. The CDR3 region has the DNA TGTGCCAGCGGGCGGGAGGGCCGATACGAGCAGTACTTC.

This clonotype was seen ten or more times. The V and J genes are TRBV20-1 and TRBJ2-7; TRBD1 agrees at 8 bases. The CDR3 sequence is 14 residues long. The ends lost 6 bases at V and 1 base at J; junction bases unmatched: 8. Looked up from germline, CDR1 is DFQATT and CDR2 is SNEGSKA (reference sequence). CDR3 loop: CSAPGGGGSYEQYF. The DNA of the CDR3 is TGCAGTGCGCCAGGGGGCGGTGGGTCCTACGAGCAGTACTTC.

The chain joins TRBV6-1 to TRBJ2-3; the match to TRBD2 covers 11 bases. Germline-derived CDR1 and CDR2 are MNHNS and SASEGT. The CDR3 length is 14 residues. V dropped 9 bases and J dropped 4; count of bases not matched to a gene: 6. CDR3 DNA: TGTGCCAGTGCTAGCGGGGGGTCCCCAGATACGCAGTATTTT. It is translated as CASASGGSPDTQYF.

Many counts were recorded for this clonotype. V gene TRBV7-9 combines with J gene TRBJ2-1, with TRBD2 matching 7 bases. The CDR3 covers 16 residues. Looked up from germline, CDR1 is SEHNR and CDR2 is FQNEAQ (reference sequence). Losses at the gene ends were 3 bases for V and 4 bases for J; bases not matched to a gene: 9. CDR3 residues: CASSLVTMGLYNEQFF. DNA of the CDR3: TGTGCCAGCAGCTTGGTGACCATGGGACTATACAATGAGCAGTTCTTC.

The chain joins TRBV2 to TRBJ1-1; D perhaps matches TRBD1 (5 bases). The length of the CDR3 is 16 residues. V lost 6 bases, J lost 0 bases, and 17 bases lay in between. Per the germline V gene, CDR1 is SNHLY and CDR2 is FYNNEI. In nucleotides, the CDR3 is TGTGCCAGCAGCGACACCCAGGACATGATGAACACTGAAGCTTTCTTT. Its translation is CASSDTQDMMNTEAFF.

The genes are TRBV28 and TRBJ2-1, with 14 positions matching TRBD2. The CDR3 spans 21 residues. Germline V gene lookup returns CDR1 MDHEN and CDR2 SYDVKM. Germline trimming cut 2 bases from V and 1 base from J; bases unmatched to any gene: 13. The CDR3 sequence: CASSLPRLAGGPPQSYNEQFF. DNA of the CDR3: TGTGCCAGCAGTTTACCGAGACTAGCGGGGGGGCCCCCCCAGTCCTACAATGAGCAGTTCTTC. Using reference TRBV28 and TRBJ2-1 for the parts outside the CDR3, the full variable domain is DVKVTQSSRYLVKRTGEKVFLECVQDMDHENMFWYRQDPGLGLRLIYFSYDVKMKEKGDIPEGYSVSREKKERFSLILESASTNQTSMYLCASSLPRLAGGPPQSYNEQFFGPGTRLTVL.

The rearrangement uses TRBV7-9 and TRBJ2-5; either TRBD1 or TRBD2 may fit D (5 bases each). This CDR3 is 21 amino acids long. The V and J ends lost 5 bases and 2 bases respectively, with 33 bases between them. Germline V CDR1 and CDR2: SEHNR, FQNEAQ (reference sequence). DNA for the CDR3: TGTGCCAGCAGCCTCTTAAGGCTTTTGGGGGTCGACCAAGACGTGCAAGAGACCCAGTACTTC. This codes for CASSLLRLLGVDQDVQETQYF. The whole variable domain, filled in from reference TRBV7-9 and TRBJ2-5, reads DTGVSQNPRHKITKRGQNVTFRCDPISEHNRLYWYRQTLGQGPEFLTYFQNEAQLEKSRLLSDRFSAERPKGSFSTLEIQRTEQGDSAMYLCASSLLRLLGVDQDVQETQYFGPGTRLLVL.

This clonotype was found many times. The V gene is TRBV7-9, the J gene TRBJ1-1; possibly TRBD1 for D (5 bases). Germline-derived CDR1 and CDR2 are SEHNR and FQNEAQ (reference sequence). The ends were cut back, 5 bases at V and 4 bases at J, with 8 bases in the middle. This CDR3 has 12 residues. The CDR3 spells CASSIQGTEAFF. The DNA for the CDR3 is TGTGCCAGCAGCATCCAGGGCACTGAAGCTTTCTTT.

This clonotype has at least ten counts. The rearrangement links TRBV7-2 to TRBJ2-1, with 8 bases fitting TRBD1. CDR1 is SGHTA, CDR2 FQGNSA, per germline. The V segment lost 4 bases and the J segment 3 bases; nucleotides outside the gene matches: 5. This CDR3 has 15 residues. CDR3 residues: CASSSGTGNYNEQFF. The CDR3 DNA follows: TGTGCCAGCAGCTCCGGGACAGGCAACTACAATGAGCAGTTCTTC.

V usage is TRBV27 and J usage is TRBJ1-5; 9 nucleotides agree with TRBD1. Germline CDR1 MNHEY, CDR2 SMNVEV (reference sequence). The J segment lost 4 bases and the V segment lost 8 bases, leaving 6 bases of the junction unmatched. The CDR3 totals 14 residues. The CDR3 region has the DNA TGTGCCAGCGCAGGGACAGGGCAAAATCAGCCCCAGCATTTT. It encodes CASAGTGQNQPQHF.

This clonotype occurred many times. The V call is TRBV20-1, the J call TRBJ1-3; D unresolved. Germline V gene sequence: CDR1 DFQATT, CDR2 SNEGSKA (reference sequence). V was shortened by 2 bases and J by 0 bases, with 23 bases between the two germline ends. CDR3 length equals 19 residues. This CDR3 reads CSARPPSTVPPYSGNTIYF. CDR3 sequence (DNA): TGCAGTGCTAGACCACCGAGTACCGTCCCTCCCTACTCTGGAAACACCATATATTTT.

V and J are TRBV21-1 and TRBJ2-1; the table assigns TRBD2, which was not confirmed against the DNA. TRBV21-1 is assigned pseudogene status. The CDR3 has 15 residues. The CDR3 reads CASSKGLAGPNEQFF. The CDR3 DNA reads TGTGCCAGCAGCAAGGGACTAGCGGGCCCCAATGAGCAGTTCTTC.

This clonotype was counted at least ten times. The genes are TRBV7-9 and TRBJ1-4; D is possibly TRBD1 (5 bases). The germline V and J ends were trimmed by 11 bases and 7 bases, with 11 bases remaining between them. The germline CDR1 and CDR2 sequences are SEHNR and FQNEAQ (reference sequence). This CDR3 is 11 amino acids long. Here the CDR3 DNA reads TGTGCCCTCGGGGACGCTGAAAAACTGTTTTTT. This translates into CALGDAEKLFF.

V usage is TRBV7-2 and J usage is TRBJ2-2; the match to TRBD1 covers 8 bases. The CDR3 is 17 amino acids. In germline, CDR1 is SGHTA, CDR2 FQGNSA. V shed 1 base and J 6 bases; nucleotides not matched to a gene: 10. This CDR3 reads CASSLGTGTILAGELFF. In nucleotides, the CDR3 is TGTGCCAGCAGCTTAGGGACAGGGACAATCCTCGCCGGGGAGCTGTTTTTT.

This clonotype was recorded once. A much larger clone differs from this one at a single base, so this may be a read error. The chain has TRBV30 and TRBJ2-2; unclear D gene. CDR1 and CDR2 (germline): GTSNPN, SVGIG (reference sequence). The CDR3 runs to 11 residues. Trimming took 2 bases from V and 6 from J, leaving 4 bases between them. The CDR3 region is CAWSIAGELFF. The DNA for the CDR3 is TGTGCCTGGAGTATAGCCGGGGAGCTGTTTTTT.

This clonotype appeared a few times. This chain uses TRBV20-1 with TRBJ2-3, with 11 bases identical to TRBD2. The CDR3 covers 15 residues. The V gene end was trimmed by 2 bases and the J gene end by 4 bases; junction bases not matched to a gene: 5. The germline CDR1 and CDR2 sequences are DFQATT and SNEGSKA (reference sequence). The CDR3 sequence: CSARPTSGSADTQYF. In DNA, the CDR3 is TGCAGTGCTAGACCAACTAGCGGGAGTGCAGATACGCAGTATTTT.

This clonotype was detected ten times or more. The chain carries TRBV7-9 and TRBJ2-7; 14 bases agree with TRBD2. Losses at the gene ends were 6 bases for V and 5 bases for J; bases not matched to a gene: 9. Germline V gene data show CDR1 as SEHNR and CDR2 as FQNEAQ (reference sequence). The CDR3 contains 16 residues. CDR3 DNA sequence: TGTGCCAGCAGAACCGAGGGACTAGCGGGAGTCAACGAGCAGTACTTC. This codes for CASRTEGLAGVNEQYF.

This clonotype was observed many times. This chain connects TRBV20-1 to TRBJ1-4; TRBD1 is a possible D gene (6 bases). Between the trimmed V and J ends, which lost 0 bases and 0 bases, there was a span of 8 bases. The germline CDR1 and CDR2 sequences are DFQATT and SNEGSKA (reference sequence). The CDR3 contains 15 residues. CDR3 DNA: TGCAGTGCTAGAGACAGGACAGCAACTAATGAAAAACTGTTTTTT. This translates into CSARDRTATNEKLFF.

This clonotype was seen a few times. The gene calls are TRBV20-1 and TRBJ2-3; unclear D gene. Germline CDR1 is DFQATT and CDR2 is SNEGSKA (reference sequence). The CDR3 is 13 residues long. V lost 6 bases and J lost 0, with 10 bases in between. This CDR3 is CSASSSSTDTQYF. The CDR3 bases are TGCAGTGCAAGCAGCTCTAGCACAGATACGCAGTATTTT.